This T cell receptor (beta chain) was recorded in a study of blood T cell repertoires in COVID-19. Study information: PBMCs, B-cell-depleted T cells, or T cells provided the cDNA or gDNA that made up the material.

With V trimmed by 5 bases and J by 10 bases, 14 bases remained unmatched. The CDR3 totals 15 residues. Germline V gives CDR1 SGHAT, CDR2 FQNNGV. Clones were sequenced by immunoSEQ multiplex PCR, and TCRdb holds only the in-frame ones, with some missing. This table has about 18,000 clones, around 81% appearing once. V is TRBV11-2 and J is TRBJ1-2; 9 nucleotides align to TRBD1. Specimen: peripheral blood. This clonotype was sampled from a man in his forties with active or convalescent COVID-19. The CDR3 region has the DNA TGTGCCAGCAGCCTTTCGTCGGGACAGGGTATCATCTACACCTTC. Its translation is CASSLSSGQGIIYTF.